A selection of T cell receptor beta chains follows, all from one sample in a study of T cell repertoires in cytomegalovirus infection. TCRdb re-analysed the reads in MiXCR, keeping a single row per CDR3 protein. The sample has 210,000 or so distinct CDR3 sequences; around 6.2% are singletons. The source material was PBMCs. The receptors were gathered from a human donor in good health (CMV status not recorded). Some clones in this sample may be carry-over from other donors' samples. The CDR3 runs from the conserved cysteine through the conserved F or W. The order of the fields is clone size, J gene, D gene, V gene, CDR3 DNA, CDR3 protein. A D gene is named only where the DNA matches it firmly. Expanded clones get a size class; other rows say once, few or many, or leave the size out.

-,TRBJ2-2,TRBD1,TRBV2,TGTGCCAGCGGAACACGGGACAGGGGGATTCACGGGGAGCTGTTTTTT,CASGTRDRGIHGELFF
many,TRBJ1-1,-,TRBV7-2,TGTGCCAGCAGCTCGGTCAGGATCCCCAACACTGAAGCTTTCTTT,CASSSVRIPNTEAFF
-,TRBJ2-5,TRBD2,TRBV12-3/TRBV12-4,TGTGCCAGCAGGGGGACTAGCGGCGGCCAAGAGACCCAGTACTTC,CASRGTSGGQETQYF
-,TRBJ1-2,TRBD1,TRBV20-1,TGCAGTGCTAGACTAGGGACAGGGAATGGCTACACCTTC,CSARLGTGNGYTF
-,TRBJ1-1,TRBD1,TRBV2,TGTGCCAGCAGCGTGGGACAGAGGAACACTGAAGCTTTCTTT,CASSVGQRNTEAFF
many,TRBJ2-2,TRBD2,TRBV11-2,TGTGCCAGCAGCTTAGTTCCCGGGGGGGCCGGCACCGGGGAGCTGTTTTTT,CASSLVPGGAGTGELFF
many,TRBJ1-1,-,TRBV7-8,TGTGCCAGCAGCTTAGATCGCAGGGGATCGAGGACGGCTTTCTTT,CASSLDRRGSRTAFF
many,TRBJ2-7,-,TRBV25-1,TGTGCCAGCAGTGAATTCCCCCATGCGCAGTACTTC,CASSEFPHAQYF
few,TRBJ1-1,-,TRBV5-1,TGCGCCAGCAGCTTTCTGGTGGGCACTGAAGCTTTCTTT,CASSFLVGTEAFF
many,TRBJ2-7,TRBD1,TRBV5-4,TGTGCCAGCAGCTTGGCCGGGGGCAGGGGGCGTTTCTACGAGCAGTACTTC,CASSLAGGRGRFYEQYF
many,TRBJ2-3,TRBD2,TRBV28,TGTGCCAGCAGTAGATCTAGCGGGGGGGAAGATACGCAGTATTTT,CASSRSSGGEDTQYF
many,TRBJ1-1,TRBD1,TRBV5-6,TGTGCCAGCAGCGCCGACAGGGCTAACACTGAAGCTTTCTTT,CASSADRANTEAFF
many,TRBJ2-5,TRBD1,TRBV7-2,TGTGCCAGCAGCGTAGACGGGACAGGAGATGAGACCCAGTACTTC,CASSVDGTGDETQYF
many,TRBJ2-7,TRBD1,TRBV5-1,TGCGCCAGCAGCTCCCCCGGGACAGGGACCTACGAGCAGTACTTC,CASSSPGTGTYEQYF
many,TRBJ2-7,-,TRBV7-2,TGTGCCAGCAGGGGGACACCCGGGGTAGGAGCCTACGAGCAGTACTTC,CASRGTPGVGAYEQYF
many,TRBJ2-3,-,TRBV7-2,TGTGCCAGCAGTTCTTACTCAAGTCCTAGCACAGATACGCAGTATTTT,CASSSYSSPSTDTQYF
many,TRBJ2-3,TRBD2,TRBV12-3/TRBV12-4,TGTGCCAGCAGTCCCACCACCGGCGGGGGGGCGACAGATACGCAGTATTTT,CASSPTTGGGATDTQYF
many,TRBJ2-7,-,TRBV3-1,TGTGCCAGCAGCCAAGTTGACGGGGGCGAGCAGTACTTC,CASSQVDGGEQYF
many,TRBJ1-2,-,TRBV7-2,TGTGCCAGCAGCTTAGCGCGAGAGGCTGGCTACACCTTC,CASSLAREAGYTF
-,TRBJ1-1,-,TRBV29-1,TGCAGCGTTCAGATAGGGGCTGAAGCTTTCTTT,CSVQIGAEAFF
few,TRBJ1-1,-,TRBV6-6,TGTGCCAGCATCCTGGCAGCAACCAAGCTCGAAGCTTTCTTT,CASILAATKLEAFF
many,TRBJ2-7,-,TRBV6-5,TGTGCCAGCAGTTACCTCGGGGTATCCTACGAGCAGTACTTC,CASSYLGVSYEQYF
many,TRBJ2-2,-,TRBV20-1,TGCAGTGCTAGAGAGACGAACACCGGGGAGCTGTTTTTT,CSARETNTGELFF
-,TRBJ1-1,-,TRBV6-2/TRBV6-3,TGTGCCAGCAGTTTCTATCTGGGGGTTGAAGCTTTCTTT,CASSFYLGVEAFF
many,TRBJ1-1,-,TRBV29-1,TGCAGCGTCGGGAGGGGCCGGACAGCAATCCCCTTTGAAGCTTTCTTT,CSVGRGRTAIPFEAFF
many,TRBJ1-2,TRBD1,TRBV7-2,TGTGCCAGCAGCTCCGGGACAGGCCTCTATGGCTACACCTTC,CASSSGTGLYGYTF
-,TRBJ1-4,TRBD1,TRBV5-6,TGTTCCAGCAGCTTGACCGGGACAGCAATTGAAAAACTGTTTTTT,CSSSLTGTAIEKLFF
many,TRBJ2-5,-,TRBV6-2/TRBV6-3,TGTGCCAGCAGTTTATCTACAGGTTACCAAGAGACCCAGTACTTC,CASSLSTGYQETQYF
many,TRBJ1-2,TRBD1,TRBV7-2,TGTGCCAGCAGCCTGGATACGGGGACAGGGGGTTACTTCGGCTACACCTTC,CASSLDTGTGGYFGYTF
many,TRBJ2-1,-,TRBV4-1,TGCGCCAGCAGCCACCTCGCCGGGACTGGTGTAGGCAATGAGCAGTTCTTC,CASSHLAGTGVGNEQFF
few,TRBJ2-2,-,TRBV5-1,TGCGCCAGCAGCGAGGGACTGCTGCACCATCCTTCGAACACCGGGGAGCTGTTTTTT,CASSEGLLHHPSNTGELFF
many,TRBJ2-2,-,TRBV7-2,TGTGCCAGCAGCCGGAGGGGGAGCGGCACCGGGGAGCTGTTTTTT,CASSRRGSGTGELFF
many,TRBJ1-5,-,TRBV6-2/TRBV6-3,TGTGCCAGCAGTGGGACGGATTATAGCAATCAGCCCCAGCATTTT,CASSGTDYSNQPQHF